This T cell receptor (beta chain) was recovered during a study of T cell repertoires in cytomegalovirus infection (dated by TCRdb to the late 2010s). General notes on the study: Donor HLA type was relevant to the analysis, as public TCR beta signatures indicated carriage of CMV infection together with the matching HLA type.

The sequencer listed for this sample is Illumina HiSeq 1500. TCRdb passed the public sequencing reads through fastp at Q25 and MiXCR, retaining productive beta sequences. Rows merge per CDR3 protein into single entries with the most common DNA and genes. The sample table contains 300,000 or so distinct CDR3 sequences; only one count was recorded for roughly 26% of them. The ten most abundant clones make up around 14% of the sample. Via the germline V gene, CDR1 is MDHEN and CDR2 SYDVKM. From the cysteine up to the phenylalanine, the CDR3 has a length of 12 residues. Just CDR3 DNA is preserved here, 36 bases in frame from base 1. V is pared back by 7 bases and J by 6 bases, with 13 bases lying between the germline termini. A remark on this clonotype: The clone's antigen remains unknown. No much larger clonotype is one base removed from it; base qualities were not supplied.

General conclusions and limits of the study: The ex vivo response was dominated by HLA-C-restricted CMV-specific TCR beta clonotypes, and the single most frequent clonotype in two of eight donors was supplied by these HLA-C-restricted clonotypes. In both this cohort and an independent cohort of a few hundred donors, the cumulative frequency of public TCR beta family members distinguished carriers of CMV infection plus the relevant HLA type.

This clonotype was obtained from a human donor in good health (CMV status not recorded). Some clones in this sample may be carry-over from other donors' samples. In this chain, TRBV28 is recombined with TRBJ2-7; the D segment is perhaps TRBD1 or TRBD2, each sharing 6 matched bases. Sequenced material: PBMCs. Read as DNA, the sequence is TGTGCCAGCACAGGGGACTTTATCGAGCAGTACTTC. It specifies CASTGDFIEQYF.